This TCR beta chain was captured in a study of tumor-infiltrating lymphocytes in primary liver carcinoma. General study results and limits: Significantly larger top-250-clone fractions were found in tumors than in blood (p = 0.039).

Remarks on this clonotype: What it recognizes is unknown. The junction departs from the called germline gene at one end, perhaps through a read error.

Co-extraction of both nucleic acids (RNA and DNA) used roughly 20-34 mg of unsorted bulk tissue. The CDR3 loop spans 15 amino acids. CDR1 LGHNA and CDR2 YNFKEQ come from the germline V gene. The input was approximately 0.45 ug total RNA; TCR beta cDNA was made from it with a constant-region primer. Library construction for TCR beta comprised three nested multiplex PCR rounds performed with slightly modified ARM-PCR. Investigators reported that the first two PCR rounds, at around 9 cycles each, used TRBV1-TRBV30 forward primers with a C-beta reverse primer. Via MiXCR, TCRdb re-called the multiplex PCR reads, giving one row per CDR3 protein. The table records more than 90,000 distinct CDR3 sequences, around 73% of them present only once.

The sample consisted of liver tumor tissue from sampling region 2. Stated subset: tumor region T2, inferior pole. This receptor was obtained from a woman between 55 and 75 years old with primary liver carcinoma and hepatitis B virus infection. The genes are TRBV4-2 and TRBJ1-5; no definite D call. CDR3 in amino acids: CASSQEGKDRQPQHF. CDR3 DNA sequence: TGTGCCAGCAGTCAAGAAGGGAAGGACCGGCAGCCCCAGCATTTT.